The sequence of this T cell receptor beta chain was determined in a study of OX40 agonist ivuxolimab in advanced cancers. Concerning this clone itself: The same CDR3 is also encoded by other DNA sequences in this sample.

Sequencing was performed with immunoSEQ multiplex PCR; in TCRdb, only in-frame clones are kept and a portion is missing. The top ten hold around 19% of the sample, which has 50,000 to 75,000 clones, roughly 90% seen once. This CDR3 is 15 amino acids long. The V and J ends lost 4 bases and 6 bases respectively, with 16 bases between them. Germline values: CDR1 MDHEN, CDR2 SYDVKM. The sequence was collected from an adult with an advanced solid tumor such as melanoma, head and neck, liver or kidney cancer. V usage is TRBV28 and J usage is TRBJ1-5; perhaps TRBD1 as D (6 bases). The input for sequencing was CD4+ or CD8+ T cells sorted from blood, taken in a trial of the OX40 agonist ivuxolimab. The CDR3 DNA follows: TGTGCCAGCAGTTCCCAGGGGCGGGGGGGTCAGCCCCAGCATTTT. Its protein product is CASSSQGRGGQPQHF.